The 21 T cell receptor beta chains presented below share a single source sample, sequenced in a study. TCRdb processed the RT-PCR reads anew with MiXCR; each CDR3 protein has one entry. The sample has fewer than 800,000 distinct CDR3 sequences, 14% seen once. Sequencing input: memory CD4+ T cells from blood. The receptors were gathered from a female donor in good health, serving as a healthy control.

This clonotype occurred a few times. The chain joins TRBV7-9 to TRBJ2-1, with 9 positions matching TRBD1. The CDR3 extends over 16 amino acids. Trimming at V came to 3 bases and at J to 8 bases, leaving 11 bases not matched to a gene. Germline V gene lookup returns CDR1 SEHNR and CDR2 FQNEAQ (reference sequence). This CDR3 is CASSFRSGTGFDEQFF. As DNA, the CDR3 is TGTGCCAGCAGCTTTCGATCCGGGACAGGGTTCGATGAGCAGTTCTTC.

This clonotype appeared a few times. The chain uses TRBV7-9 and TRBJ1-1; TRBD1 agrees at 7 bases. J was trimmed by 6 bases and V by 3 bases; bases with no gene match: 16. Germline assignment: CDR1 SEHNR and CDR2 FQNEAQ (reference sequence). The CDR3 covers 17 residues. CDR3: CASSFSKSRDRVSEAFF. Written as DNA, the CDR3 is TGTGCCAGCAGCTTCTCGAAATCCCGGGACAGAGTATCTGAAGCTTTCTTT.

This chain joins TRBV11-1 and TRBJ2-7; tentative D call: TRBD1 (5 bases). Between the trimmed V and J ends, which lost 5 bases and 7 bases, there was a span of 15 bases. CDR1 is SGHAT and CDR2 is FQDESV in the germline V gene (reference sequence). The CDR3 is 13 amino acids. The CDR3 DNA reads as TGTGCCAGCAGCATTAGGGTGTCAGGGGAGCAGTACTTC. This translates into CASSIRVSGEQYF.

This clonotype was recorded at least ten times. This chain uses TRBV20-1 with TRBJ1-1; D might be TRBD1 (5 bases). Germline CDR1 DFQATT, CDR2 SNEGSKA (reference sequence). V lost 4 bases and J lost 8, with 5 bases in between. The CDR3 has 9 residues. The CDR3 region is CSANREAFF. The DNA of the CDR3 is TGCAGTGCTAACAGGGAAGCTTTCTTT.

This clonotype was counted only a few times. The chain has TRBV7-8 and TRBJ2-1; TRBD1 matches 11 bases. Trimming at V came to 3 bases and at J to 5 bases, leaving 6 bases not matched to a gene. The CDR3 extends over 16 amino acids. CDR1 is SGHVS, CDR2 FQNEAQ, per germline. CDR3 in amino acids: CASSLAGQGANNEQFF. The CDR3 region has the DNA TGTGCCAGCAGCTTGGCTGGACAGGGGGCTAACAATGAGCAGTTCTTC.

Many counts were recorded for this clonotype. This sequence joins TRBV12-3 or TRBV12-4 and TRBJ1-4, with 8 positions matching TRBD1. V lost 6 bases to trimming and J lost 8 bases; unmatched junction nucleotides: 11. This CDR3 region has 15 residues. CDR3 amino acids: CASSRRTGRLEKLFF. CDR3 bases: TGTGCCAGCAGCCGCCGGACAGGGCGGTTGGAAAAACTGTTTTTT.

This clonotype was recorded a few times. The chain links TRBV5-5 to TRBJ1-5; 9 bases map to TRBD1. Germline loops: CDR1 SGHKS, CDR2 YYEKEE (reference sequence). V dropped 5 bases and J dropped 6; count of bases not matched to a gene: 9. This CDR3 has 15 amino acids. The CDR3 DNA sequence: TGTGCCAGCAGTACCGGGACAGGGAATTTTCAGCCCCAGCATTTT. This codes for CASSTGTGNFQPQHF.

The rearrangement uses TRBV5-1 and TRBJ2-1; D possibly corresponds to TRBD1 (6 bases). This CDR3 spans 15 amino acids. The germline V gene encodes CDR1 SGHRS and CDR2 YFSETQ. V was cut by 6 bases and J by 2 bases, with 15 bases left in between. Here the CDR3 DNA reads TGCGCCAGCACCCAGGACAGCGTAACCTACAATGAGCAGTTCTTC. Translating gives CASTQDSVTYNEQFF. Full variable domain (missing parts from reference TRBV5-1 and TRBJ2-1): KAGVTQTPRYLIKTRGQQVTLSCSPISGHRSVSWYQQTPGQGLQFLFEYFSETQRNKGNFPGRFSGRQFSNSRSEMNVSTLELGDSALYLCASTQDSVTYNEQFFGPGTRLTVL.

This clonotype was recorded a few times. The rearrangement uses TRBV10-3 and TRBJ2-2, with TRBD2 matching 11 bases. The CDR3 runs 15 residues. Trimming removed 6 bases from V and 3 bases from J; junction bases left unmatched: 3. Germline CDR1 reads ENHRY; CDR2 reads SYGVKD. The CDR3 DNA follows: TGTGCCATCAGGCTGACTAGCGGGGACACCGGGGAGCTGTTTTTT. It is translated as CAIRLTSGDTGELFF.

This chain links TRBV24-1 with TRBJ1-2; TRBD1 aligns across 11 bases. V was pared by 4 bases and J by 6 bases, with 9 bases of the junction left unmatched. Germline V gene sequence: CDR1 KGHDR, CDR2 SFDVKD. CDR3 length: 16 amino acids. CDR3 sequence (DNA): TGTGCCACCAGTGACCCCGGGACAGGGGGAGAGGATGGCTACACCTTC. This sequence encodes CATSDPGTGGEDGYTF.

This clonotype has at least ten counts. This chain connects TRBV6-6 to TRBJ1-5; D may be TRBD1 (5 bases). V was shortened by 5 bases and J by 7 bases, with 12 bases between the two germline ends. From germline, CDR1 is MNHNY and CDR2 SVGAGI (reference sequence). CDR3 length: 13 amino acids. The CDR3 bases are TGTGCCAGCAGTGGGGGGGGGAGCCAGCCCCAGCATTTT. Translated: CASSGGGSQPQHF.

This clonotype was observed at least ten times. The chain carries TRBV27 and TRBJ1-3, with 9 bases matching TRBD1. Germline V gene data show CDR1 as MNHEY and CDR2 as SMNVEV (reference sequence). The CDR3 consists of 17 residues. V lost 6 bases to trimming and J lost 0 bases; unmatched junction nucleotides: 9. The CDR3 nucleotides read TGTGCCAGCAGGCACTGGACAGGGGAGAGCTCTGGAAACACCATATATTTT. It specifies CASRHWTGESSGNTIYF.

This chain links TRBV18 with TRBJ2-1; D is possibly TRBD2 (5 bases). The germline gives CDR1 KGHSH, CDR2 LQKENI. The ends were cut back, 2 bases at V and 5 bases at J, with 10 bases in the middle. The CDR3 runs 14 residues. The CDR3 DNA is TGTGCCAGCTCACCATATTGGGGAGACAATGAGCAGTTCTTC. This codes for CASSPYWGDNEQFF.

This clonotype was recorded a few times. The rearrangement links TRBV20-1 to TRBJ1-2, with a weak D call TRBD1 (6 bases). The CDR3 sequence is 13 residues long. Germline CDR1 and CDR2: DFQATT and SNEGSKA (reference sequence). V shed 6 bases and J shed 8 bases, with 19 bases lying between them. The CDR3 DNA reads as TGCAGTGCGACTCTGGGCGCAGGGGACGGCTACACCTTC. Translation gives CSATLGAGDGYTF.

This clonotype was counted ten times or more. The rearrangement joins TRBV20-1 to TRBJ1-6; 7 bases match TRBD1. This CDR3 is built from 12 residues. Unmatched junction bases numbered 1, after V lost 3 bases and J lost 8 bases. Germline-derived CDR1 and CDR2 are DFQATT and SNEGSKA (reference sequence). Here the CDR3 reads CSARGTDSPLHF. In DNA, the CDR3 is TGCAGTGCTAGGGGGACAGATTCACCCCTCCACTTT.

The gene calls are TRBV20-1 and TRBJ2-1, with 9 bases matching TRBD2. The J segment lost 2 bases and the V segment lost 1 base, leaving 3 bases of the junction unmatched. Germline V lookup: CDR1 DFQATT, CDR2 SNEGSKA (reference sequence). This CDR3 contains 15 residues. The CDR3 DNA follows: TGCAGTGCTAGAGCGACTAGCGGAACCTACAATGAGCAGTTCTTC. Encoded protein: CSARATSGTYNEQFF.

This clonotype has only a few counts. The chain is built from TRBV5-6 and TRBJ1-6; TRBD1 agrees at 8 bases. Trimming removed 1 base from V and 10 bases from J; junction bases left unmatched: 10. Germline V CDR1 and CDR2: SGHDT, YYEEEE. The CDR3 totals 16 residues. CDR3 DNA sequence: TGTGCCAGCAGCTTGACGGGACAGGTGGCACAATCACCCCTCCACTTT. Encoded protein: CASSLTGQVAQSPLHF.

This clonotype was counted only a few times. CDR3 DNA sequence: TGTGCCAGCAGCTTAGTTGCCGGGAGGGCCTCCTACAATGAGCAGTTCTTC. It yields the protein CASSLVAGRASYNEQFF. V and J are TRBV13 and TRBJ2-1, with TRBD2 matching over 8 bases. The CDR3 has 17 residues. J lost 0 bases, V lost 1 base, and 5 bases had no gene match. The germline V gene encodes CDR1 PRHDT and CDR2 FYEKMQ (reference sequence).

This clonotype was seen more than once but under ten times. The chain recombines TRBV20-1 with TRBJ1-1; unclear D gene. Germline values: CDR1 DFQATT, CDR2 SNEGSKA (reference sequence). Between the trimmed V and J ends, which lost 3 bases and 4 bases, there was a span of 12 bases. The CDR3 has 13 amino acids. The CDR3 DNA reads as TGCAGTGCTAGGGGCTTCGGGGTCACTGAAGCTTTCTTT. Translation: CSARGFGVTEAFF.

This chain uses TRBV5-4 with TRBJ2-1, with D perhaps being TRBD1 or TRBD2 (5 bases each). CDR1 and CDR2 (germline): SGHNT, YYREEE (reference sequence). Trimming took off 5 bases at V and 6 bases at J, with 15 bases between the two ends. CDR3 length: 14 amino acids. The CDR3 DNA sequence: TGTGCCAGCAGTTCGAGGGACGGCAGCAATGAGCAGTTCTTC. Amino acid sequence: CASSSRDGSNEQFF.

CDR3 in amino acids: CASSLDREPGELFF. Written as DNA, the CDR3 is TGTGCCAGCAGCTTAGATAGGGAGCCAGGGGAGCTGTTTTTT. The chain is built from TRBV7-2 and TRBJ2-2; TRBD2 is a possible D gene (5 bases). Germline CDR1 SGHTA, CDR2 FQGNSA. The CDR3 contains 14 residues. The V and J ends lost 1 base and 8 bases respectively, with 11 bases between them. Based on the CDR3 plus reference TRBV7-2 and TRBJ2-2, the full variable domain is GAGVSQSPSNKVTEKGKDVELRCDPISGHTALYWYRQSLGQGLEFLIYFQGNSAPDKSGLPSDRFSAERTGGSVSTLTIQRTQQEDSAVYLCASSLDREPGELFFGEGSRLTVL.